This TCR beta chain stems from a study of T-cell memory formation after mild COVID-19. At the level of the study: In these data, TCR clusters were largely donor specific.

Sample barcodes and UMIs were carried by the TCR alpha and TCR beta cDNA libraries that 5'RACE generated with constant-segment primers. From the 5' RACE reads, TCRdb called clonotypes with MiXCR, one entry per CDR3 protein. The data contain 450,000 to 700,000 distinct CDR3 sequences, 18% of them seen just once; the ten biggest clones take up more than 10%. Study-wide results and limits: Cross-reactive memory appears to have joined, as suggested by some responding clones showing up in pre-infection memory.

With respect to this clonotype: Its cognate antigen is unknown.

This clonotype was obtained from an adult woman who had mild COVID-19 (a few samples of this study predate the infection). Cell type and time point are not known. The sample taken for sequencing was PBMCs or a T cell subset sorted from them (not recorded which).

The CDR3 DNA reads as TGCGCCAGCAGCCCCGGACCGGAACCTGGGGCCAACGTCCTGACTTTC. This gives the protein CASSPGPEPGANVLTF. The genes are TRBV5-1 and TRBJ2-6, with D uncertain. Germline V CDR1 and CDR2: SGHRS, YFSETQ. V lost 4 bases and J 2 bases, leaving 13 bases between the germline ends. CDR3 length equals 16 residues.